The 16 T cell receptor beta chains below were found in one sample sequenced in a study of shared clonotypes between healthy human individuals. Method: immunoSEQ multiplex PCR; TCRdb's copy keeps in-frame clones and lacks some. Of over a million clones in the sample, under 80% were seen once. Sequenced input: memory CD4+ T cells sorted from blood. Subset noted: CD45RA-negative fraction. The receptors stem from a man younger than 35 in good health.

The chain recombines TRBV9 with TRBJ2-3, with D uncertain. The CDR3 is 12 amino acids. V was cut by 0 bases and J by 14 bases, with 13 bases left in between. Germline V lookup: CDR1 SGDLS, CDR2 YYNGEE. CDR3 in amino acids: CASSVEATALYF. CDR3 nucleotides: TGTGCCAGCAGCGTAGAGGCAACCGCGCTGTATTTT.

The chain couples TRBV5-1 to TRBJ2-7; D is unclear. CDR3 length: 13 amino acids. V was cut by 4 bases and J by 0 bases, with 8 bases left in between. The germline CDR1 and CDR2 sequences are SGHRS and YFSETQ. DNA for the CDR3: TGCGCCAGCAGCCCTACCAACTCCTACGAGCAGTACTTC. Encoded protein: CASSPTNSYEQYF.

About this clone itself: This likely stems from a read error, as it lies one base from a far larger clone. This chain connects TRBV11-2 to TRBJ2-3, with D maybe TRBD2 (5 bases). Trimming pared 0 bases from V and 2 bases from J, leaving 6 bases between. Germline V gives CDR1 SGHAT, CDR2 FQNNGV. The CDR3 runs 14 residues. The CDR3 DNA reads TGTGCCAGCAGCTTAGAAGCGGTCACAGATACGCAGTATTTT. It is translated as CASSLEAVTDTQYF.

This clone has a single count. The CDR3 loop is CASRGDRLGTDTQYF. Written as DNA, the CDR3 is TGTGCCAGCAGGGGAGACAGGCTGGGGACAGATACGCAGTATTTT. The chain links TRBV28 to TRBJ2-3, with D tentatively TRBD1 (6 bases). CDR1 and CDR2 from the germline V gene are MDHEN and SYDVKM. Trimming took 6 bases from V and 3 from J, leaving 16 bases between them. This CDR3 spans 15 amino acids.

This chain connects TRBV4-1 to TRBJ1-3, with D tentatively TRBD1 (6 bases). Germline V CDR1 and CDR2: MGHRA, YSYEKL. V was trimmed by 0 bases and J by 0 bases, leaving 18 bases between them. The CDR3 covers 19 residues. CDR3 amino acids: CASSQDGQDRKSSGNTIYF. CDR3 DNA: TGCGCCAGCAGCCAAGATGGGCAAGACAGGAAAAGCTCTGGAAACACCATATATTTT.

The chain links TRBV6-6 to TRBJ2-1; D might be TRBD1 (7 bases). The CDR3 extends over 14 amino acids. Germline V gene sequence: CDR1 MNHNY, CDR2 SVGAGI (reference sequence). Trimming shortened V by 4 bases and J by 6 bases, and 13 bases separated the two germline ends. The CDR3 loop is CASSSGGGGNEQFF. The CDR3 DNA reads TGTGCCAGCAGTTCAGGGGGAGGAGGCAATGAGCAGTTCTTC.

The chain links TRBV6-1 to TRBJ1-5; possibly TRBD1 for D (6 bases). In germline, CDR1 is MNHNS, CDR2 SASEGT. This CDR3 is built from 15 residues. V lost 6 bases and J lost 1, with 13 bases in between. The chain's CDR3 is CASRGGDFSNQPQHF. Here the CDR3 DNA reads TGTGCCAGCAGAGGGGGGGACTTCAGCAATCAGCCCCAGCATTTT.

The rearrangement joins TRBV7-9 to TRBJ2-2; 12 bases align to TRBD2. The CDR3 has 19 amino acids. CDR1 and CDR2 from the germline V gene are SEHNR and FQNEAQ (reference sequence). Trimming cost V 3 bases and J 4 bases; bases outside gene matches: 12. The CDR3 region is CASSLILLTSGRSTGELFF. CDR3 nucleotides: TGTGCCAGCAGCTTGATCTTACTAACTAGCGGGAGGAGCACCGGGGAGCTGTTTTTT.

The chain employs TRBV28 and TRBJ2-7; TRBD1 is a possible D gene (5 bases). V was trimmed by 5 bases and J by 6 bases, leaving 11 bases between them. Looked up from germline, CDR1 is MDHEN and CDR2 is SYDVKM. The length of the CDR3 is 12 residues. As DNA, the CDR3 is TGTGCCAGCAGTGAAGGGGTCGGCGAGCAGTACTTC. This translates into CASSEGVGEQYF.

The chain employs TRBV28 and TRBJ2-7, with D possibly TRBD1 on 6 matching bases. Germline V lookup: CDR1 MDHEN, CDR2 SYDVKM. The CDR3 has 15 residues. V lost 6 bases, J lost 0 bases, and 15 bases lay in between. CDR3 sequence (DNA): TGTGCCAGCAGGTCACAGGGCCACTACTCCTACGAGCAGTACTTC. It specifies CASRSQGHYSYEQYF.

This clone was recorded only once. This chain connects TRBV20-1 to TRBJ1-6, with TRBD1 as a possible D gene (5 bases). Per the germline V gene, CDR1 is DFQATT and CDR2 is SNEGSKA (reference sequence). The CDR3 has 10 residues. CDR3 in amino acids: CRPGRGPLHF. CDR3 in DNA: TGCAGGCCTGGGCGGGGGCCCCTCCACTTT.

V usage is TRBV6-1 and J usage is TRBJ2-7, with a weak D call TRBD2 (5 bases). This CDR3 spans 13 amino acids. Germline CDR1 and CDR2: MNHNS and SASEGT. Between the trimmed V and J ends, which lost 6 bases and 0 bases, there was a span of 9 bases. CDR3 residues: CASRYGNSYEQYF. CDR3 sequence (DNA): TGTGCCAGCAGGTACGGGAACTCCTACGAGCAGTACTTC.

The sample holds a few counts of this clone. Different DNA sequences within this sample yield the same CDR3. The rearrangement links TRBV6-4 to TRBJ1-2, with D possibly TRBD1 on 5 matching bases. CDR1 MRHNA and CDR2 SNTAGT come from the germline V gene. V lost 2 bases to trimming and J lost 2 bases, with 6 bases between them. There are 13 residues in the CDR3. CDR3 sequence: CASSDGGNYGYTF. The CDR3 bases are TGTGCCAGCAGTGACGGGGGGAACTATGGCTACACCTTC.

V is TRBV5-4 and J is TRBJ1-1, with D possibly being TRBD1 (6 bases). CDR1 is SGHNT and CDR2 is YYREEE in the germline V gene (reference sequence). The CDR3 length is 14 residues. The germline V and J ends were trimmed by 5 bases and 0 bases, with 11 bases remaining between them. CDR3 DNA: TGTGCCAGCAGTCCGCAGGGGATGAACACTGAAGCTTTCTTT. The encoded protein is CASSPQGMNTEAFF.

In this sample, this clone turned up a few times. V gene TRBV4-1 combines with J gene TRBJ1-2, with 9 bases that match TRBD1. The V gene's germline CDR1 is MGHRA and CDR2 YSYEKL. The CDR3 covers 14 residues. V was pared by 1 base and J by 7 bases, with 4 bases of the junction left unmatched. This chain's CDR3 is CASSQGDREGGYTF. CDR3 coding DNA: TGCGCCAGCAGCCAAGGGGACAGGGAGGGTGGCTACACCTTC.

This chain connects TRBV2 to TRBJ2-3; possibly TRBD2 for D (6 bases). This CDR3 spans 16 amino acids. The V gene's germline CDR1 is SNHLY and CDR2 FYNNEI. V shed 6 bases and J shed 2 bases, with 18 bases lying between them. CDR3 sequence (DNA): TGTGCCAGCAGCCTGATGGGGGGAGGAAACACAGATACGCAGTATTTT. It is translated as CASSLMGGGNTDTQYF.